This TCR beta chain is drawn from a study of early T cells in non-severe SARS-CoV-2 infection. From germline, CDR1 is MGHDK and CDR2 SYGVNS. This CDR3 is 14 amino acids long. V lost 3 bases and J lost 5, with 11 bases in between. This clonotype was seen only a few times. Its specificity is unknown. Study results and caveats: The VDJdb matching leaned toward anti-spike CD8 responses and overlooked private and CD4 specificities.

Individual cDNA molecules received unique molecular identifiers. TCRdb used MiXCR to reprocess the 5' RACE reads, holding one entry per CDR3 protein. Of 85,000 to 100,000 distinct CDR3 sequences in the sample, 9.5% to 11% were seen once. Sequencing used whole blood, obtained at baseline. V is TRBV25-1 and J is TRBJ1-5; D remains ambiguous. This TCR derives from an adult who was a healthcare worker with PCR-confirmed SARS-CoV-2 infection or an uninfected control (not recorded which). Here the CDR3 DNA reads TGTGCCAGCAGTGACCCATCGGGCGATCAGCCCCAGCATTTT. Translated, it gives CASSDPSGDQPQHF.